Listed below are T cell receptor beta chains from one sample, sequenced in a study of T cell responses to AZD1222 COVID-19 vaccine. Some clones are missing from TCRdb's copy, which holds only in-frame ones; the method was immunoSEQ multiplex PCR. Of 130,000 or so clones detected, roughly nine tenths appear once; the ten largest clones hold about 6%. The sample here was peripheral blood, taken on day 0 of AZD1222 vaccination. Receptors were obtained from an adult in good health. The conserved cysteine and the conserved F or W are not part of the CDR3 here.

>TRBV20-1
SASSPYEQY
>TRBV5-5
ASSLAGNQPQH
>TRBV7-9
ASSPPSSGGAGTQY
>TRBV5-1
ASRGGIDSPLH
>TRBV29-1
RVPKGQLGNTIY
>TRBV30
ALGRGLSGANVLT
>TRBV13
ASSPGGGYGYT
>TRBV27
ASSPRRGFEAF
>TRBV6-5
ASSYSTPNTEAF
>TRBV4-2
ASSSVAVSEAF
>TRBV10-1
ASSAGSSNQPQH
>TRBV7-6
ASQTRTSGGYEQY
>TRBV9
ASSSSRGLSGNTIY
>TRBV7-2
ASRRPKLGDNYGYT
>TRBV2
ASSEPYEQY
>TRBV18
ASSPRLGHDSGNTIY
>TRBV29-1
SVESRGPLKNIQY
>TRBV5-1
ASKETGDSYEQY
>TRBV20-1
SASDREKADGYT
>TRBV5-6
ASSLERGRSSYNSPLH
>TRBV6-5
ASSYERTGGYGYT
>TRBV2
AGRGGPNRDQPQH
>TRBV2
ANGGRGRGYT
>TRBV2
ASSPDRGREKLF
>TRBV6-5
ASNRAEYYGYT
>TRBV6-5
ASSYEGRGSPLH
>TRBV5-6
ASSLMGGGGETQY
>TRBV13
ASGERFSYEQY
>TRBV29-1
SAQGRSYEQY
>TRBV27
ASTRGGADTQY
>TRBV5-1
ASSVTGLGQPQH
>TRBV2
ASTQGPYGYT
>TRBV6-1
ASSEAWESGYT
>TRBV6-6
ASSSNQPQH
>TRBV29-1
SVVGRGGGDTQY
>TRBV2
ASSVAREAF
>TRBV3-1/TRBV3-2
ASSPQGYNSPLH
>TRBV10-3
AIRNTDTQY
>TRBV5-5
ASSLFPLTAENTEAF
>TRBV13
ASSPEGTGGRNIQY
>TRBV2
ASTIQGAGGGNTIY
>TRBV19
ASSLRGQRGEAF
>TRBV6-6
ASSPPPNTEAF
>TRBV6-1
ASSEAWGGLNYGYT
>TRBV5-1
ASSSGGVGSTDTQY
>TRBV5-1
ASSTGQGESYT
>TRBV6-2/TRBV6-3
ASSHRVTNEAF
>TRBV10-3
AISGGDTQY
>TRBV6-1
ATRGGVGYADTQY